This TCR beta chain was observed in a study of CD8 T cells in ankylosing spondylitis. TCRdb passed the 5' RACE reads through MiXCR, listing each CDR3 protein once. The sample includes some 150,000 distinct CDR3 sequences, under 55% seen only once; the top ten take roughly 15%. The study's findings and limits: Researchers reportedly found disease-linked clones significantly enriched in matched ankylosing spondylitis synovial fluid.

The length of the CDR3 is 16 residues. Germline V gives CDR1 MGHRA, CDR2 YSYEKL. Trimming removed 1 base at V and 1 base at J, with 13 bases between. This clonotype was recorded a few times. Its specificity is unknown. The origin of this receptor is a male donor with ankylosing spondylitis. Sequencing used synovial fluid, either unsorted or a sorted T cell fraction (not recorded which). V is TRBV4-1 and J is TRBJ1-1; D gene ambiguous. The CDR3 region has the DNA TGCGCCAGCAGCCAAGTAGCGGGCGTAGCGAACACTGAAGCTTTCTTT. It specifies CASSQVAGVANTEAFF.